This passage covers 25 T cell receptor beta chains from one sample sequenced in a study of blood T cell repertoires in COVID-19. The data were produced by immunoSEQ multiplex PCR, yet TCRdb's version contains in-frame clones alone and is incomplete. The data show some 320,000 clones, with about nine tenths seen just once and around 10% held by the top ten. What was sequenced was peripheral blood. These receptors were taken from a woman in her twenties or thirties with COVID-19, enrolled during active disease.

The CDR3 sequence: CAISVGGSTEAFF. DNA of the CDR3: TGTGCCATCAGTGTGGGGGGGAGCACTGAAGCTTTCTTT. V and J are TRBV10-3 and TRBJ1-1; tentatively, D is TRBD1 (5 bases). The CDR3 covers 13 residues. Germline CDR1 reads ENHRY; CDR2 reads SYGVKD. V lost 4 bases and J 4 bases, leaving 10 bases between the germline ends.

The chain has TRBV4-1 and TRBJ2-2; no clear D gene. The V and J ends lost 3 bases and 0 bases respectively, with 5 bases between them. The CDR3 covers 14 residues. Germline V CDR1 and CDR2: MGHRA, YSYEKL. The CDR3: CASSHSANTGELFF. The CDR3 DNA follows: TGCGCCAGCAGCCATTCAGCGAACACCGGGGAGCTGTTTTTT.

There are a few counts of this clone. The chain employs TRBV10-1 and TRBJ2-7; 12 bases agree with TRBD1. With V trimmed by 2 bases and J by 2 bases, 4 bases remained unmatched. The germline CDR1 and CDR2 sequences are WNHNN and SYGVQD (reference sequence). This CDR3 has 16 residues. The CDR3 DNA sequence: TGCGCCAGCAGTGAGCCGGGACAGGGGGCAACCTACGAGCAGTACTTC. This encodes CASSEPGQGATYEQYF.

This chain joins TRBV18 and TRBJ1-1, with TRBD1 matching over 8 bases. Germline-derived CDR1 and CDR2 are KGHSH and LQKENI. J was trimmed by 1 base and V by 2 bases; bases with no gene match: 3. The CDR3 spans 15 residues. DNA for the CDR3: TGTGCCAGCTCACCAATCGGACAGGGGAACACTGAAGCTTTCTTT. This translates into CASSPIGQGNTEAFF.

In the case of this clone: Other DNA sequences from this sample encode an identical CDR3 as well. The chain joins TRBV11-2 to TRBJ2-1; D gene uncertain. V was shortened by 3 bases and J by 7 bases, with 7 bases between the two germline ends. The V gene's germline CDR1 is SGHAT and CDR2 FQNNGV. The CDR3 has 12 residues. The CDR3 DNA sequence: TGTGCCAGCAGCTTGAGTGGTAATGAGCAGTTCTTC. Translating gives CASSLSGNEQFF.

The chain is built from TRBV5-1 and TRBJ2-2; the D gene is possibly TRBD1 (6 bases). Germline V gives CDR1 SGHRS, CDR2 YFSETQ. The CDR3 is 15 residues long. V was cut by 0 bases and J by 2 bases, with 8 bases left in between. This chain's CDR3 is CASSLAGDNTGELFF. Written as DNA, the CDR3 is TGCGCCAGCAGCTTGGCAGGGGATAACACCGGGGAGCTGTTTTTT.

The table lists this clone with a count of one. The chain joins TRBV19 to TRBJ1-5; D is ambiguous. Between the trimmed V and J ends, which lost 10 bases and 2 bases, there was a span of 12 bases. The CDR3 has 13 residues. Germline V lookup: CDR1 LNHDA, CDR2 SQIVND (reference sequence). The CDR3 spells CATSATGNQPQHF. Here the CDR3 DNA reads TGTGCCACCTCGGCCACAGGCAATCAGCCCCAGCATTTT.

The rearrangement joins TRBV29-1 to TRBJ1-2; 9 nucleotides line up with TRBD1. Losses at the gene ends were 4 bases for V and 6 bases for J; bases not matched to a gene: 3. Germline V CDR1 and CDR2: SQVTM, ANQGSEA. The CDR3 is 12 residues long. DNA of the CDR3: TGCAGCGTTGCCGACAGGGGGGATGGCTACACCTTC. Residues: CSVADRGDGYTF.

This chain uses TRBV5-1 with TRBJ2-2; 7 nucleotides match TRBD1. V was pared by 2 bases and J by 6 bases, with 1 base of the junction left unmatched. Germline CDR1 is SGHRS and CDR2 is YFSETQ. The CDR3 runs to 13 residues. CDR3: CASSLTGAGELFF. The CDR3 coding sequence is TGCGCCAGCAGCTTAACAGGGGCCGGGGAGCTGTTTTTT.

CDR3: CAWSLKTGVPQHF. The CDR3 DNA follows: TGTGCCTGGAGTCTCAAGACAGGGGTGCCCCAGCATTTT. The chain uses TRBV30 and TRBJ1-5; the match to TRBD1 covers 8 bases. The germline gives CDR1 GTSNPN, CDR2 SVGIG (reference sequence). The ends lost 2 bases at V and 9 bases at J; junction bases unmatched: 6. The CDR3 runs to 13 residues.

The genes are TRBV3-1 (or the pseudogene TRBV3-2) and TRBJ2-3; perhaps TRBD1 as D (5 bases). The ends were cut back, 6 bases at V and 1 base at J, with 8 bases in the middle. There are 13 residues in the CDR3. In germline, CDR1 is LGHDT, CDR2 YNNKEL (reference sequence). The CDR3 coding sequence is TGTGCCAGCAGGGACATGGGCACAGATACGCAGTATTTT. This translates into CASRDMGTDTQYF.

This clone was found a few times. The chain has TRBV18 and TRBJ1-5; no clear D gene. Per the germline V gene, CDR1 is KGHSH and CDR2 is LQKENI. The CDR3 sequence is 13 residues long. Trimming removed 10 bases at V and 3 bases at J, with 13 bases between. In DNA, the CDR3 is TGTGCCACCCGTCGGCAGGCCAATCAGCCCCAGCATTTT. Its protein product is CATRRQANQPQHF.

This rearrangement joins TRBV3-1 (or the pseudogene TRBV3-2) to TRBJ2-7; D gene uncertain. The V end lost 5 bases, the J end lost 6 bases, and 8 bases lay between the germline ends. The CDR3 extends over 11 amino acids. The germline V gene has CDR1 LGHDT and CDR2 YNNKEL (reference sequence). CDR3 nucleotide sequence: TGTGCCAGCAGCACCCGGTCCGAGCAGTACTTC. It is translated as CASSTRSEQYF.

The chain carries TRBV3-1 (or the pseudogene TRBV3-2) and TRBJ2-4; 8 nucleotides align to TRBD2. The CDR3 extends over 16 amino acids. The V and J ends lost 0 bases and 4 bases, in that order; junction bases with no gene match: 5. Germline V lookup: CDR1 LGHDT, CDR2 YNNKEL (reference sequence). Here the CDR3 DNA reads TGTGCCAGCAGCCAAGATCTGACGGGGGGGAAAAACATTCAGTACTTC. Amino acids: CASSQDLTGGKNIQYF.

The CDR3 sequence is CASSIMPSGMVKLFF. CDR3 nucleotides: TGTGCCAGTAGTATAATGCCGTCGGGAATGGTAAAACTGTTTTTT. The V and J genes are TRBV19 and TRBJ1-4; D not resolved. V was clipped by 2 bases and J by 10 bases, with 17 bases between them. CDR3 length equals 15 residues. CDR1 is LNHDA and CDR2 is SQIVND in the germline V gene (reference sequence).

This clone occurred a few times. The gene calls are TRBV15 and TRBJ2-3, with TRBD1 as a possible D gene (6 bases). From germline, CDR1 is LNHNV and CDR2 YYDKDF (reference sequence). The ends were cut back, 3 bases at V and 3 bases at J, with 13 bases in the middle. The CDR3 spans 15 residues. The CDR3 DNA sequence: TGTGCCACCAGCAGCCGGGACAAGGGAACAGATACGCAGTATTTT. It encodes CATSSRDKGTDTQYF.

In DNA, the CDR3 is TGTGCCAGTAGTCGGGACAGGGCCTACGAGCAGTACTTC. It translates to CASSRDRAYEQYF. V gene TRBV19 combines with J gene TRBJ2-7; 9 positions match TRBD1. Germline lookup yields CDR1 LNHDA and CDR2 SQIVND (reference sequence). The CDR3 has 13 residues. V lost 5 bases to trimming and J lost 2 bases; unmatched junction nucleotides: 1.

The J gene is TRBJ2-3, the V gene TRBV4-1; D unclear. V was pared by 0 bases and J by 0 bases, with 7 bases between. Germline CDR1 and CDR2: MGHRA and YSYEKL. The CDR3 is 15 residues long. CDR3 sequence (DNA): TGCGCCAGCAGCCAAGAAGATAGAAGCACAGATACGCAGTATTTT. This encodes CASSQEDRSTDTQYF.

This chain uses TRBV11-2 with TRBJ1-3; 7 nucleotides agree with TRBD1. This CDR3 has 17 residues. Germline loops: CDR1 SGHAT, CDR2 FQNNGV. J gave up 3 bases and V 1 base, and 9 bases lay outside the gene matches. The CDR3 DNA is TGTGCCAGCAGCTTAGGGCGGGGACAGACTTATGGAAACACCATATATTTT. Translated, it gives CASSLGRGQTYGNTIYF.

The chain carries TRBV28 and TRBJ1-2, with D unclear. V dropped 1 base and J dropped 9 bases, with 15 bases sitting between them. The length of the CDR3 is 14 residues. In germline, CDR1 is MDHEN, CDR2 SYDVKM. Here the CDR3 reads CASSLSRGIRRYTF. CDR3 nucleotides: TGTGCCAGCAGTTTATCCAGAGGGATACGGCGCTACACCTTC.

The CDR3 bases are TGTGCCAGCAGTCCGGGCCTGGGGGCACATCAGCCCCAGCATTTT. Protein: CASSPGLGAHQPQHF. This chain uses TRBV28 with TRBJ1-5, with D tentatively TRBD1 (6 bases). Trimming left V 5 bases short and J 5 bases short, with 16 bases between. CDR1 and CDR2 from the germline V gene are MDHEN and SYDVKM. This CDR3 comprises 15 residues. Full variable domain (missing parts from reference TRBV28 and TRBJ1-5): DVKVTQSSRYLVKRTGEKVFLECVQDMDHENMFWYRQDPGLGLRLIYFSYDVKMKEKGDIPEGYSVSREKKERFSLILESASTNQTSMYLCASSPGLGAHQPQHFGDGTRLSIL.

DNA of the CDR3: TGTGCCAGTAGTATCTCCGCAGGCCCCCCTGACGAGCAGTACTTC. It codes for CASSISAGPPDEQYF. The chain joins TRBV19 to TRBJ2-7; D is ambiguous. In germline, CDR1 is LNHDA, CDR2 SQIVND (reference sequence). Trimming cost V 3 bases and J 5 bases, with 17 bases left between them. The CDR3 covers 15 residues. The whole variable domain, remainder taken from reference TRBV19 and TRBJ2-7, is DGGITQSPKYLFRKEGQNVTLSCEQNLNHDAMYWYRQDPGQGLRLIYYSQIVNDFQKGDIAEGYSVSREKKESFPLTVTSAQKNPTAFYLCASSISAGPPDEQYFGPGTRLTVT.

V usage is TRBV18 and J usage is TRBJ1-1, with TRBD1 identical over 8 bases. V shed 7 bases and J 8 bases; nucleotides not matched to a gene: 3. The CDR3 is made up of 11 amino acids. Germline V gene lookup returns CDR1 KGHSH and CDR2 LQKENI. This chain's CDR3 is CASYRDREAFF. CDR3 DNA: TGTGCCAGCTACCGGGACAGGGAAGCTTTCTTT. Variable domain in full (rest from reference TRBV18 and TRBJ1-1): NAGVMQNPRHLVRRRGQEARLRCSPMKGHSHVYWYRQLPEEGLKFMVYLQKENIIDESGMPKERFSAEFPKEGPSILRIQQVVRGDSAAYFCASYRDREAFFGQGTRLTVV.

The rearrangement links TRBV10-3 to TRBJ2-1; a possible D gene is TRBD1 (6 bases). V was trimmed by 5 bases and J by 9 bases, leaving 14 bases between them. This CDR3 has 13 amino acids. The germline V gene has CDR1 ENHRY and CDR2 SYGVKD. The CDR3 sequence is CAISPDSESEQFF. The CDR3 coding sequence is TGTGCCATCAGTCCGGACAGCGAGTCTGAGCAGTTCTTC.

In this sample, this clone turned up a few times. V is TRBV7-9 and J is TRBJ2-7, with 7 bases fitting TRBD1. The CDR3 contains 14 residues. Germline CDR1 SEHNR, CDR2 FQNEAQ (reference sequence). After removal of 5 bases from V and 3 bases from J, the junction contained 7 bases not matched to a gene. In DNA form, the CDR3 reads TGTGCCAGCAGCCGGTGGGACAGTAACTACGAGCAGTACTTC. This gives the protein CASSRWDSNYEQYF.